A selection of T cell receptor beta chains follows, all from one sample in a study of T cells expressing NK-cell markers. For each CDR3 protein, TCRdb gives one entry from its re-call of the 5' RACE reads, without DNA. The sample has 400,000 to 550,000 distinct CDR3 sequences. Specimen: blood T cells: a sorted CD56 or NKG2C T cell subset, CD4+ or CD8+ T cells, or bulk PBMC T cells (not recorded which). These receptors came from a woman aged 18 to 75 in good health. CDR3s include the opening cysteine and the closing phenylalanine or tryptophan.

TRBJ2-1 TRBV4-3 CASSHPSGGALLYNEQFF
TRBJ2-5 TRBV20-1 CSATPGYYQETQYF
TRBJ2-1 TRBV5-1 CASSLTGRDEQFF
TRBJ2-3 TRBV7-2 CASSTLAASTDTQYF
TRBJ2-7 TRBV19 CASSIAIGQGNEQYF
TRBJ2-2 TRBV4-3 CASSQEGAVPGELFF
TRBJ1-4 TRBV7-2 CASSPTPSAGGEKLFF
TRBJ1-5 TRBV20-1 CSASLGGINQPQHF
TRBJ1-6 TRBV6-5 CASSYSRSTGSYNSPLHF
TRBJ2-5 TRBV5-1 CASSPFAGRETQYF
TRBJ2-1 TRBV7-2 CASSLEAGEGYEQFF
TRBJ1-2 TRBV19 CASSVDRGGYGYTF